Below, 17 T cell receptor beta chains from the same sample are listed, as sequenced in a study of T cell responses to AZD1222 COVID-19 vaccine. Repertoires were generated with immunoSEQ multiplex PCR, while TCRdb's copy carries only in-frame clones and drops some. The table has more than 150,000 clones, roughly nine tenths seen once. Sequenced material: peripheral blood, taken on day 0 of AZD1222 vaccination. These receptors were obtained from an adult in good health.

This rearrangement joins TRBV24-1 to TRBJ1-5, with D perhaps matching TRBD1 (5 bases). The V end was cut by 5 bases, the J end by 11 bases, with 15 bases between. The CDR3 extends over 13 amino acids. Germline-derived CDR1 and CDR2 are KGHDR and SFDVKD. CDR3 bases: TGTGCCACCAGTGGGGCAGGGCTAAAGGCCCAGCATTTT. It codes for CATSGAGLKAQHF.

In DNA, the CDR3 is TGTGCCAGCAGCTTAGTCTCGGTAATTGAGCAGTTCTTC. It encodes CASSLVSVIEQFF. The chain combines TRBV7-2 with TRBJ2-1; D is unresolved. The CDR3 spans 13 residues. Trimming cost V 1 base and J 9 bases, with 10 bases left between them. The germline gives CDR1 SGHTA, CDR2 FQGNSA.

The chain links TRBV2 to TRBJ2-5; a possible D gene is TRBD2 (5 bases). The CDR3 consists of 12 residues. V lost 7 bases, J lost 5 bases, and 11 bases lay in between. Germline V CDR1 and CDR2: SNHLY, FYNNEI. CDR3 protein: CASIGSEETQYF. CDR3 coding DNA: TGTGCCAGCATTGGTAGCGAGGAGACCCAGTACTTC.

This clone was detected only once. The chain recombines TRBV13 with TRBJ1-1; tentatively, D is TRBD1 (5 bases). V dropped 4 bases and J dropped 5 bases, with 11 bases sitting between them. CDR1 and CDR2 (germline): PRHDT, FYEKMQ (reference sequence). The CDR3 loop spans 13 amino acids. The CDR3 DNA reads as TGTGCCAGCAGCTCCACAAGGGGTACTGAAGCTTTCTTT. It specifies CASSSTRGTEAFF.

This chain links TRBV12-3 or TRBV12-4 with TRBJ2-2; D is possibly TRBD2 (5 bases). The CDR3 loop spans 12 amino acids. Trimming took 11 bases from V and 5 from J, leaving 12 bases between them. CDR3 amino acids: CACRTDTGELFF. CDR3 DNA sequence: TGTGCCTGCCGGACTGATACCGGGGAGCTGTTTTTT.

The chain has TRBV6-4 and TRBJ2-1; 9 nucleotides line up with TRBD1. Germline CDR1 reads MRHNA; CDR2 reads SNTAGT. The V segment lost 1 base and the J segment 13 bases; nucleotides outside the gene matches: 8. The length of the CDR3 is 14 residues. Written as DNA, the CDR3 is TGTGCCAGCAGTGACTTTGGGACAGGGAGTGGCCAGTTCTTC. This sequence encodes CASSDFGTGSGQFF.

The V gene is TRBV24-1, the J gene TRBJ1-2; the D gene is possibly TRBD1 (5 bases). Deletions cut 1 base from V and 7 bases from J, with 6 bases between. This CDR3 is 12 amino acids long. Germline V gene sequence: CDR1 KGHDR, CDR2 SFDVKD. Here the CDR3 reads CATSDLGVGYTF. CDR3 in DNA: TGTGCCACCAGTGATTTAGGGGTTGGCTACACCTTC.

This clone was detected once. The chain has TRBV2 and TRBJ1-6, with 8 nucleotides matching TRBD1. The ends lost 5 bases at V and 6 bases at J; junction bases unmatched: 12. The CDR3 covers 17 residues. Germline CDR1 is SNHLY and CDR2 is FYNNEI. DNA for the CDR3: TGTGCCAGCAGTTCGTTTCCCCAGGGGGCAATTAATTCACCCCTCCACTTT. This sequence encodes CASSSFPQGAINSPLHF.

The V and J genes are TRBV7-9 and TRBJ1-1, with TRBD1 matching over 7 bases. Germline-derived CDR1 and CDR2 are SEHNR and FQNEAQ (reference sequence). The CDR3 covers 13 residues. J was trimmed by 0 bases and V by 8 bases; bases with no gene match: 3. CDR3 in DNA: TGTGCCAGCTCCGGGACAGTGAACACTGAAGCTTTCTTT. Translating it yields CASSGTVNTEAFF. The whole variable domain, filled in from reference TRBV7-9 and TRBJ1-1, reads DTGVSQNPRHKITKRGQNVTFRCDPISEHNRLYWYRQTLGQGPEFLTYFQNEAQLEKSRLLSDRFSAERPKGSFSTLEIQRTEQGDSAMYLCASSGTVNTEAFFGQGTRLTVV.

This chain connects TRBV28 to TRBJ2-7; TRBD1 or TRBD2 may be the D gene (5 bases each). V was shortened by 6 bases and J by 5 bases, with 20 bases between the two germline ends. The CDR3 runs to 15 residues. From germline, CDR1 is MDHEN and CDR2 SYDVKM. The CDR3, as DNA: TGTGCCAGCAGAGCCTGGGACGGGCGGTCGGACGAGCAGTACTTC. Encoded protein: CASRAWDGRSDEQYF. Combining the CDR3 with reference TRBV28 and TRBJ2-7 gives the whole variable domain DVKVTQSSRYLVKRTGEKVFLECVQDMDHENMFWYRQDPGLGLRLIYFSYDVKMKEKGDIPEGYSVSREKKERFSLILESASTNQTSMYLCASRAWDGRSDEQYFGPGTRLTVT.

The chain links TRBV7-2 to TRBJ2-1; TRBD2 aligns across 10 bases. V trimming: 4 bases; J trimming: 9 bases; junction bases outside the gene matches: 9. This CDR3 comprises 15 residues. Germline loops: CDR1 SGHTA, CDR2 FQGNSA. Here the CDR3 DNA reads TGTGCCAGCAGCTCACCACTAGCGGGAAGGGGTGAGCAGTTCTTC. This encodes CASSSPLAGRGEQFF.

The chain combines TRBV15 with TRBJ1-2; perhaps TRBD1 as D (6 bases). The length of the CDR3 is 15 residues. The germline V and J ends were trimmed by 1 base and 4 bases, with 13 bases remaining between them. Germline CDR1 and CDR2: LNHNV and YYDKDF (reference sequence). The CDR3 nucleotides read TGTGCCACCAGCAGAGCTTTCGGACAGCCCTATGGCTACACCTTC. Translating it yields CATSRAFGQPYGYTF.

The CDR3 coding sequence is TGTGCCAGCAGCTTAGGGGAGGGCAATCAGCCCCAGCATTTT. Translating it yields CASSLGEGNQPQHF. The chain carries TRBV7-9 and TRBJ1-5; unclear D gene. V gave up 1 base and J gave up 2 bases, with 6 bases separating them. The germline V gene has CDR1 SEHNR and CDR2 FQNEAQ (reference sequence). CDR3 length: 14 residues.

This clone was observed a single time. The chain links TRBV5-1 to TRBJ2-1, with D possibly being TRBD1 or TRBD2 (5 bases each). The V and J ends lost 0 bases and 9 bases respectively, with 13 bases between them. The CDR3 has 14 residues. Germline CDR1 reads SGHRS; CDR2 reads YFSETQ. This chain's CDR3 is CASSLEAGAGEQFF. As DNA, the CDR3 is TGCGCCAGCAGCTTGGAGGCTGGGGCGGGTGAGCAGTTCTTC.

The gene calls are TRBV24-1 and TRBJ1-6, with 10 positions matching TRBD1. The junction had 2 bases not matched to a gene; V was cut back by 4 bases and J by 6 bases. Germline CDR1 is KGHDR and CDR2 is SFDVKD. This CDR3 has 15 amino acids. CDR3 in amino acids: CATSDGQGVNSPLHF. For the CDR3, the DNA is TGTGCCACCAGTGACGGACAGGGGGTTAATTCACCCCTCCACTTT.

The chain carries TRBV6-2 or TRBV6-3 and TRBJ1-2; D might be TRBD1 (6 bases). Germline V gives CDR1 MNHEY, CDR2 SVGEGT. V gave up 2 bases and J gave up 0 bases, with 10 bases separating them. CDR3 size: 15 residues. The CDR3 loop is CASSYQGTANYGYTF. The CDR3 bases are TGTGCCAGCAGTTACCAGGGGACGGCTAACTATGGCTACACCTTC.

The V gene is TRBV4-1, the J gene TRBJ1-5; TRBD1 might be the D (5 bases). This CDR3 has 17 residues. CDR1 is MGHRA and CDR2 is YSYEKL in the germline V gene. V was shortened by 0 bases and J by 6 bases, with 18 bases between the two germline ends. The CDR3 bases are TGCGCCAGCAGCCAAGATTTCGGGCAGGGTCCGCGTCAGCCCCAGCATTTT. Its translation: CASSQDFGQGPRQPQHF.